Below are 10 T cell receptor beta chains sequenced from a single sample in a study of CD8+ T cells in alopecia areata (dated by TCRdb to the late 2010s). The library was built by means of the immunoSEQ multiplex PCR assay. RNA was extracted from all samples and reverse transcribed into cDNA as template for TCR sequencing. TCRdb's version of the immuneACCESS table is confined to in-frame rearrangements and falls short of the full clone set. An unresolved V gene accounts for under half of the shortfall where checked; the remainder is of unknown origin. Here the sample has 200,000 to 250,000 clones; 64% occur a single time. Roughly 4.2% of the sample is in the top ten clones. This sample's time point label indicates: about four weeks on oral tofacitinib. What this sample's treatment or condition label stands for: oral pan-JAK inhibitor, 5-10 mg twice daily. The sequences come from CD4+ T cells sorted from blood, collected at week 4, from a patient treated with tofacitinib. The source is a human donor with alopecia areata.

This chain connects TRBV27 to TRBJ1-1; D is undetermined. Germline loops: CDR1 MNHEY, CDR2 SMNVEV (reference sequence). Trimming removed 2 bases at V and 6 bases at J, with 10 bases between. CDR3 size: 13 residues. The CDR3 region has the DNA TGTGCCAGCAGTTTAATGGGGTCCGCTGAAGCTTTCTTT. It yields the protein CASSLMGSAEAFF.

This clone was detected only once. The genes are TRBV29-1 and TRBJ2-2; a possible D gene is TRBD2 (5 bases). Trimming removed 3 bases from V and 7 bases from J, with 12 bases in between. The CDR3 contains 13 residues. The germline V gene has CDR1 SQVTM and CDR2 ANQGSEA. CDR3 coding DNA: TGCAGCGTTGAGGTTCTAGCTGGCGGGGAGCTGTTTTTT. The encoded protein is CSVEVLAGGELFF.

This rearrangement joins TRBV5-1 to TRBJ1-2; D remains unclear. CDR1 is SGHRS and CDR2 is YFSETQ in the germline V gene. V dropped 4 bases and J dropped 6 bases, with 19 bases sitting between them. The CDR3 spans 15 residues. The CDR3: CASSLDGSHQDGYTF. In DNA, the CDR3 is TGCGCCAGCAGCCTGGATGGGTCCCACCAGGATGGCTACACCTTC.

The V call is TRBV2, the J call TRBJ2-1; D is unresolved. The CDR3 contains 15 residues. Germline values: CDR1 SNHLY, CDR2 FYNNEI. The V end was cut by 8 bases, the J end by 5 bases, with 19 bases between. The CDR3 region is CASHKTWVLNNEQFF. The CDR3 region has the DNA TGTGCCAGCCATAAAACATGGGTCCTGAACAATGAGCAGTTCTTC.

CDR3 region: CASSQGLATDTQYF. As DNA, the CDR3 is TGCGCCAGCAGCCAGGGACTAGCCACAGATACGCAGTATTTT. V is TRBV5-1 and J is TRBJ2-3; 9 bases agree with TRBD2. Germline values: CDR1 SGHRS, CDR2 YFSETQ. With V trimmed by 4 bases and J by 2 bases, 2 bases remained unmatched. The CDR3 totals 14 residues.

The chain recombines TRBV5-6 with TRBJ2-3; 9 bases agree with TRBD1. Losses at the gene ends were 3 bases for V and 2 bases for J; bases not matched to a gene: 4. This CDR3 has 15 amino acids. Germline CDR1 is SGHDT and CDR2 is YYEEEE. CDR3 residues: CASSSGTGPTDTQYF. DNA of the CDR3: TGTGCCAGCAGCTCCGGGACAGGGCCCACAGATACGCAGTATTTT.

The V and J genes are TRBV7-2 and TRBJ2-1, with 11 bases that match TRBD2. With V trimmed by 3 bases and J by 9 bases, 4 bases remained unmatched. The CDR3 covers 14 residues. The germline V gene encodes CDR1 SGHTA and CDR2 FQGNSA. The CDR3 sequence: CASSLALAGGEQFF. As DNA, the CDR3 is TGTGCCAGCAGCTTGGCGCTAGCGGGGGGTGAGCAGTTCTTC.

CDR3 bases: TGCAGTGCCCCGCTCTCTCGGGAGCAGTTCTTC. Its protein product is CSAPLSREQFF. The gene calls are TRBV20-1 and TRBJ2-1, with D unresolved. This CDR3 has 11 amino acids. CDR1 and CDR2 (germline): DFQATT, SNEGSKA (reference sequence). The V end was cut by 6 bases, the J end by 10 bases, with 13 bases between.

The J gene is TRBJ1-1, the V gene TRBV5-4; no reliable D call. Germline-derived CDR1 and CDR2 are SGHNT and YYREEE (reference sequence). Trimming stripped 5 bases from V and 1 base from J, with 18 bases between. The CDR3 sequence is 16 residues long. The CDR3 reads CASSFAVGSRNTEAFF. The CDR3 DNA is TGTGCCAGCAGTTTTGCCGTAGGGTCTCGGAACACTGAAGCTTTCTTT.

The CDR3 loop reads CASSQGASGGFYNEQFF. The CDR3 region has the DNA TGCGCCAGCAGCCAAGGGGCTAGCGGGGGTTTCTACAATGAGCAGTTCTTC. This rearrangement joins TRBV4-3 to TRBJ2-1; 10 nucleotides match TRBD2. V lost 1 base and J lost 3; bases outside the gene matches: 6. Germline lookup yields CDR1 LGHNA and CDR2 YSLEER. CDR3 length: 17 amino acids.